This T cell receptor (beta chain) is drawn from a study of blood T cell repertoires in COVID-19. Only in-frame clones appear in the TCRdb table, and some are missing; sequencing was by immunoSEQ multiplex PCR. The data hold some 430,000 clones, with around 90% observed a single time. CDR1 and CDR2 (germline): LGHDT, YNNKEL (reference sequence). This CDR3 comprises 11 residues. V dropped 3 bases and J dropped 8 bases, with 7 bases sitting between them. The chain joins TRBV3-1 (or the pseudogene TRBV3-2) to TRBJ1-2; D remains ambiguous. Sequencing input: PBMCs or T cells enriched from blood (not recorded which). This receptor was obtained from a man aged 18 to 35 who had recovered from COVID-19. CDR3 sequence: CASSQAWGYTF. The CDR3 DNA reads TGTGCCAGCAGCCAGGCCTGGGGCTACACCTTC.